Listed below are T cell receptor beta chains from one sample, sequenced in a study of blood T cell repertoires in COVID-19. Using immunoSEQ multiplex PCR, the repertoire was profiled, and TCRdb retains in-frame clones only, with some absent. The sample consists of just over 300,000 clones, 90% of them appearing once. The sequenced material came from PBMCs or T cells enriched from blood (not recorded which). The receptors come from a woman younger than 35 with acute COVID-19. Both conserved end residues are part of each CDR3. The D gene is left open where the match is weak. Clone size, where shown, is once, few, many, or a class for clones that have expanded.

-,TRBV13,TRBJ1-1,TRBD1,TGTGCCAGCAGCTTAGAGGGGGCAGACACTGAAGCTTTCTTT,CASSLEGADTEAFF
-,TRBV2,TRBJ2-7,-,TGTGCCAGCAGTGGGGCCCCGACCGGGATGAGCGAGCAGTACTTC,CASSGAPTGMSEQYF
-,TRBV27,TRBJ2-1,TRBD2,TGTGCCAGCAGTTTACGCGGGCTAGCGGGAGGGCCGCGACGCAATGAGCAGTTCTTC,CASSLRGLAGGPRRNEQFF
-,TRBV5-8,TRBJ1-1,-,TGTGCCAGCAGCTTGGCAACAGTCTTCAGTAACACTGAAGCTTTCTTT,CASSLATVFSNTEAFF
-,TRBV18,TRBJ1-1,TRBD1,TGTGCCAGCTCACCAGGTGGAGGACAGGGCGTGAACACTGAAGCTTTCTTT,CASSPGGGQGVNTEAFF
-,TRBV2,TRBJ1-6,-,TGTGCCAGCAGCACGAGGGCGCCATATAATTCACCCCTCCACTTT,CASSTRAPYNSPLHF
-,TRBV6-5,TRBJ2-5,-,TGTGCCAGCAGGCCTGGGGGGAGGGAGACCCAGTACTTC,CASRPGGRETQYF
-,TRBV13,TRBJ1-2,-,TGTGCCAGCCGACGGGGAGGACGGTCTAACTATGGCTACACCTTC,CASRRGGRSNYGYTF
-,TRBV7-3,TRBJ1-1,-,TGTGCCAGCAGCTTAACAAAGCACACAGACACTGAAGCTTTCTTT,CASSLTKHTDTEAFF
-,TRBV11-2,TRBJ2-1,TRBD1,TGTGCCAGCAGCAGGACAGGGGGCAGGGAGCAGTTCTTC,CASSRTGGREQFF
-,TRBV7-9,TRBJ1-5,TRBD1,TGTGCCAGCAGCCCGGACAGGGGAGGTCAGCCCCAGCATTTT,CASSPDRGGQPQHF
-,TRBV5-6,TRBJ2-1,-,TGTGCCCGCAGCAGGTCCGGGGGCGGGGGATACAATGAGCAGTTCTTC,CARSRSGGGGYNEQFF
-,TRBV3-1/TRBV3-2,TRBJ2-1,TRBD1,TGTGCCAGCAGCGCCTGGGGACAGGAAGGCAATGAGCAGTTCTTC,CASSAWGQEGNEQFF
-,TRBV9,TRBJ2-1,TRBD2,TGTGCCAGCAGCGTAGGAGTTGGAACTAGCGGGGGCAATGAGCAGTTCTTC,CASSVGVGTSGGNEQFF
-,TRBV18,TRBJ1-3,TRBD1,TGTGCCAGCTCACCACGAGACAGGGGCTCTGGAAACACCATATATTTT,CASSPRDRGSGNTIYF
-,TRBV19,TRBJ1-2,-,TGTGCCTCCGGGGGGAGACTCAACTATGGCTACACCTTC,CASGGRLNYGYTF
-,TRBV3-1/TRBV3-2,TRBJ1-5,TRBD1,TGTGCCAGCAGCCTCGGACAGGGTGGCAATCAGCCCCAGCATTTT,CASSLGQGGNQPQHF
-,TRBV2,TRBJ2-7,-,TGTGCCAGCAGGAGGAGAAGCTCCTACGAGCAGTACTTC,CASRRRSSYEQYF
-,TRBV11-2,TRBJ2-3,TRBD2,TGTGCCAGCAGCTTAGGTGGCGGCGGGAGGATCACTAGCACAGATACGCAGTATTTT,CASSLGGGGRITSTDTQYF
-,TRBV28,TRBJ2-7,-,TGTGCCAGCAGTTTACCACACTACGAGCAGTACTTC,CASSLPHYEQYF
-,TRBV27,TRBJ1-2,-,TGTGCCAGCAGTCTCATCGGGGACGGGGGCTATGGCTACACCTTC,CASSLIGDGGYGYTF
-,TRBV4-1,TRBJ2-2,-,TGCGCCAGCAGCCAGCGGGACTCCCTTCGAGGTACCGGGGAGCTGTTTTTT,CASSQRDSLRGTGELFF
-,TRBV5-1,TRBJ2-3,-,TGCGCCAGCAGCTTTTCTCAGGGTTTCACAGATACGCAGTATTTT,CASSFSQGFTDTQYF
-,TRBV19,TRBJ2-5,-,TGTGCCAGTAGTATCCGGGAGTGGGAAGAGACCCAGTACTTC,CASSIREWEETQYF
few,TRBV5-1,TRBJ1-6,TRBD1,TGCGCCAGCAGCTTGGGACAGGGGAATTCACCCCTCCACTTT,CASSLGQGNSPLHF
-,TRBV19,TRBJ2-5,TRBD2,TGTGCCAGTAGTCGCCGAGCGGGAGGGGTTACGGGAGAGACCCAGTACTTC,CASSRRAGGVTGETQYF
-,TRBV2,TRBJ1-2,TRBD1,TGTGCCAGCAGCTGGGACAGGGAAGGCTACACCTTC,CASSWDREGYTF
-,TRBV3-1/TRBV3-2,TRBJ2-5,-,TGTGCCAGCAGCCAATCGCGACAGGGAGGAGAGACCCAGTACTTC,CASSQSRQGGETQYF
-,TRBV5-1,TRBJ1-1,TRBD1,TGCGCCAGCAGCGCCTCAGGGGGCACTGAAGCTTTCTTT,CASSASGGTEAFF
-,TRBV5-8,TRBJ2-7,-,TGTGCCAGCAGCTTCAATCCAGGGATCTACGAGCAGTACTTC,CASSFNPGIYEQYF
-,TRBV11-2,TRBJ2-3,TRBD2,TGTGCCAGCAGCTCACTAGCGGGAGTCATAAGGGATACGCAGTATTTT,CASSSLAGVIRDTQYF
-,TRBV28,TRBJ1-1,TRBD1,TGTGCCACCGCGACAGGGGCAGCCACTGAAGCTTTCTTT,CATATGAATEAFF
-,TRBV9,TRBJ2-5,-,TGTGCCAGCAGCGTAGGCGGGAACCCAGGGGAGACCCAGTACTTC,CASSVGGNPGETQYF
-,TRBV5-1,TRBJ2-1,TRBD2,TGCGCCAGCGGAGGGGATAGCGGGGAATACAATGAGCAGTTCTTC,CASGGDSGEYNEQFF
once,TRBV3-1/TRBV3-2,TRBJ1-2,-,TGTGCCAGCAGCCAAGAGGAGGGTCGGGGCTACACCTTC,CASSQEEGRGYTF
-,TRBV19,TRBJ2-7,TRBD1,TGTGCCAGTAGTATAATAGTACAGGGGCCCAACGAGCAGTACTTC,CASSIIVQGPNEQYF
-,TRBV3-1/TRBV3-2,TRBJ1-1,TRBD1,TGTGCCAGCAGCCAAGATCGCGCAGGGGGACCCACTGAAGCTTTCTTT,CASSQDRAGGPTEAFF
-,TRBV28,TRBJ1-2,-,TGTGCCAGCAGTATGGACAGTTATGGCTACACCTTC,CASSMDSYGYTF
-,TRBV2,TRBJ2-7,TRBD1,TGTGCCAGTGGACAGGTTATTACCTACGAGCAGTACTTC,CASGQVITYEQYF
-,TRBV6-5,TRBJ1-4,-,TGTGCCAGCAGCACCTCGGTACAGGGTAATGAAAAACTGTTTTTT,CASSTSVQGNEKLFF
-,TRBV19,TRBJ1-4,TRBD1,TGTGCCAGTAGCAGAGGGACAGCGGGTAATGAAAAACTGTTTTTT,CASSRGTAGNEKLFF
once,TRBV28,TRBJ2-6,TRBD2,TGTGCCAGCAGCCGCCCTTTCTTGGGACTAGCGGGAGTGGCCGGGGCCAACGTCCTGACTTTC,CASSRPFLGLAGVAGANVLTF
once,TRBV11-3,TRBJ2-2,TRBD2,TGTGCCAGCAGCTCAGGGACTAGCGGGAGTACCGGGGAGCTGTTTTTT,CASSSGTSGSTGELFF
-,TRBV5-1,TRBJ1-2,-,TGCGCCAGCAGCTTGGACCCCAGGGGAGAATATGGCTACACCTTC,CASSLDPRGEYGYTF
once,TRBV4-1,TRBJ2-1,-,TGCGCCAGCAGCCTTGGACTTTACAATGAGCAGTTCTTC,CASSLGLYNEQFF
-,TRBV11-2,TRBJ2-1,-,TGTGCCAGCAGATTCTCCGGGGGTGAGCAGTTCTTC,CASRFSGGEQFF
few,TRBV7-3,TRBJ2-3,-,TGTGCCAGCAGCTTAAATCGGGGTAGCACAGATACGCAGTATTTT,CASSLNRGSTDTQYF
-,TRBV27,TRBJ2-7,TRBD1,TGTGCCAGCAGTTTGGGCCAGGGGGTTAACTACGAGCAGTACTTC,CASSLGQGVNYEQYF
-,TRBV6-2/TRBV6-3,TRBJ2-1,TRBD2,TGTGCCAGCAGTTACACTCCCTCTAGCGGGAGGAGGAGTGAGCAGTTCTTC,CASSYTPSSGRRSEQFF
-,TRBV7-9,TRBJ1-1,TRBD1,TGTGCCAGCAGACCCAATACAGGGGGCACTGAAGCTTTCTTT,CASRPNTGGTEAFF
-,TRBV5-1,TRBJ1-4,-,TGCGCCAGCAGCGCAGATTCAACTAATGAAAAACTGTTTTTT,CASSADSTNEKLFF
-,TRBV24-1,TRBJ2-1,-,TGTGCCACCAGTGACGGCCAGGGATTCTACAATGAGCAGTTCTTC,CATSDGQGFYNEQFF
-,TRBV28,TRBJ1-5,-,TGTGCCAGCAGTCTTCGTCAGCCCCAGCATTTT,CASSLRQPQHF
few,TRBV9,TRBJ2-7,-,TGTGCCAGCAGCCCGCGCGGTGAAACCTACGAGCAGTACTTC,CASSPRGETYEQYF
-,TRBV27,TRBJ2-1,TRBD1,TGTGCCAGCAGTTTATCGGACAGGAGCTCCTACAATGAGCAGTTCTTC,CASSLSDRSSYNEQFF
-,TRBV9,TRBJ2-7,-,TGTGCCAGCAGCGCAGAACGCTTGGGGGCTTACGAGCAGTACTTC,CASSAERLGAYEQYF
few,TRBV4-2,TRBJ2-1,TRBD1,TGTGCCAGCAGGAAGGGAAACAGGGGGCGAGGTGAGCAGTTCTTC,CASRKGNRGRGEQFF
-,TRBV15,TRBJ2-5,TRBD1,TGTGCCACCAGCAGAGAACCGGACAGGAGAGAGACCCAGTACTTC,CATSREPDRRETQYF
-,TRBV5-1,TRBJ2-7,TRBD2,TGCGCCAGCAGCTTGGGAGCGGGAGCGGACGAGCAGTACTTC,CASSLGAGADEQYF
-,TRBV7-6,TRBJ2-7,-,TGTGCCAGCAGCTTAGTGCGGAGCTCCTACGAGCAGTACTTC,CASSLVRSSYEQYF